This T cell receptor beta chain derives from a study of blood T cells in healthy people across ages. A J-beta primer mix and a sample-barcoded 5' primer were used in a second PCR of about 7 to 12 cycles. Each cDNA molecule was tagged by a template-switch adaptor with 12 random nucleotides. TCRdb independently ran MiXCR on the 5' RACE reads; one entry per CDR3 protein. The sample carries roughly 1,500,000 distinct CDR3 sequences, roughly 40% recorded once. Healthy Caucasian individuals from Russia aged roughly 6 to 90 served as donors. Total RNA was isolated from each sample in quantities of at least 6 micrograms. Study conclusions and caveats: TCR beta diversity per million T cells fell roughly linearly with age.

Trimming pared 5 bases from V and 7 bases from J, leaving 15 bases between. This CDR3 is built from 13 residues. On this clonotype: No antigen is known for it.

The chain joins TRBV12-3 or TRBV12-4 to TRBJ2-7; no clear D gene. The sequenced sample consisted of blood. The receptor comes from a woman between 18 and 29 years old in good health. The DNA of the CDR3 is TGTGCCAGCAGTCAAGGTACGGGCCTGGAGCAGTACTTC. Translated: CASSQGTGLEQYF.